The 24 T cell receptor beta chains presented below share a single source sample, sequenced in a study of T cells in Graves' hyperthyroidism and ophthalmopathy. Amplified TCR beta CDR3 regions derived from RNA transcripts. When the TCR CDR3 underwent first-round RT-PCR, the HTBI primer set was used. TCRdb reprocessed the multiplex PCR reads via MiXCR and lists one record per CDR3 protein. The sample lists about 840,000 distinct CDR3 sequences, approximately 40% seen once, with approximately 8.7% in the top ten. Material for sequencing was blood. These receptors were collected from a man aged 18 to 29 with Graves' hyperthyroidism.

This clonotype was recorded at least ten times. V is TRBV14 and J is TRBJ1-1; D remains unclear. V dropped 3 bases and J dropped 10 bases, with 9 bases sitting between them. Per germline, CDR1 SGHDN and CDR2 FVKESK. This CDR3 region has 11 residues. DNA of the CDR3: TGTGCCAGCAGCCACGGAGGACGAGCTTTCTTT. This codes for CASSHGGRAFF. Using reference TRBV14 and TRBJ1-1 for the parts outside the CDR3, the full variable domain is EAGVTQFPSHSVIEKGQTVTLRCDPISGHDNLYWYRRVMGKEIKFLLHFVKESKQDESGMPNNRFLAERTGGTYSTLKVQPAELEDSGVYFCASSHGGRAFFGQGTRLTVV.

The genes are TRBV15 and TRBJ1-6, with unresolved D. The V end was cut by 3 bases, the J end by 7 bases, with 16 bases between. CDR1 and CDR2 from the germline V gene are LNHNV and YYDKDF (reference sequence). The CDR3 length is 16 residues. CDR3 DNA: TGTGCCACCAGCAGCGAGACCCAGTACGGCAATTCACCCCTCCACTTT. Translation gives CATSSETQYGNSPLHF. Complete variable domain (other parts from reference TRBV15 and TRBJ1-6): DAMVIQNPRYQVTQFGKPVTLSCSQTLNHNVMYWYQQKSSQAPKLLFHYYDKDFNNEADTPDNFQSRRPNTSFCFLDIRSPGLGDTAMYLCATSSETQYGNSPLHFGNGTRLTVT.

V and J are TRBV6-2 or TRBV6-3 and TRBJ2-5, with 8 bases fitting TRBD2. J was trimmed by 4 bases and V by 8 bases; bases with no gene match: 9. This CDR3 contains 14 residues. Germline V lookup: CDR1 MNHEY, CDR2 SVGEGT. CDR3 coding DNA: TGTGCCAGCTCCGAACCAAGCGGGGGAGAGACCCAGTACTTC. Residues: CASSEPSGGETQYF.

This chain links TRBV7-2 with TRBJ2-7, with TRBD2 matching over 10 bases. This CDR3 is built from 15 residues. Trimming took 5 bases from V and 5 from J; bases not matched to a gene: 9. The germline gives CDR1 SGHTA, CDR2 FQGNSA. CDR3 DNA: TGTGCCAGCAGCAGTAGCGGGAGGTCCCAAGACGAGCAGTACTTC. Protein sequence: CASSSSGRSQDEQYF. The full variable domain, completed using reference TRBV7-2 and TRBJ2-7, is GAGVSQSPSNKVTEKGKDVELRCDPISGHTALYWYRQSLGQGLEFLIYFQGNSAPDKSGLPSDRFSAERTGGSVSTLTIQRTQQEDSAVYLCASSSSGRSQDEQYFGPGTRLTVT.

To note about this clonotype: This clone may be a read error of a much larger clone one base away. This chain connects TRBV9 to TRBJ1-6; D is possibly TRBD1 (5 bases). CDR1 and CDR2 from the germline V gene are SGDLS and YYNGEE. The CDR3 runs 14 residues. V lost 3 bases to trimming and J lost 10 bases, with 14 bases between them. The CDR3 nucleotides are TGTGCCAGCAGCGCAGGTAGCGGGGGATCACCCCTCCACTTT. It translates to CASSAGSGGSPLHF.

The chain is built from TRBV7-2 and TRBJ2-5, with 7 positions matching TRBD2. The CDR3 runs to 14 residues. The V segment lost 1 base and the J segment 5 bases; nucleotides outside the gene matches: 4. The germline CDR1 and CDR2 sequences are SGHTA and FQGNSA. CDR3 amino acids: CASSLDAGVETQYF. The DNA of the CDR3 is TGTGCCAGCAGCTTAGATGCGGGGGTGGAGACCCAGTACTTC.

This clonotype came up a few times. V usage is TRBV7-2 and J usage is TRBJ1-1; a possible D gene is TRBD1 (5 bases). Germline V gives CDR1 SGHTA, CDR2 FQGNSA. V was trimmed by 5 bases and J by 8 bases, leaving 15 bases between them. The CDR3 length is 13 residues. The DNA of the CDR3 is TGTGCCAGCAGCCAGGTGCCGGGACTCGAAGCTTTCTTT. Translation: CASSQVPGLEAFF.

Here the CDR3 reads CSAGSLGEDYGYTF. DNA of the CDR3: TGCAGTGCTGGCTCATTGGGGGAGGACTATGGCTACACCTTC. V and J are TRBV20-1 and TRBJ1-2, with D possibly matching TRBD1 (5 bases). Germline V gene sequence: CDR1 DFQATT, CDR2 SNEGSKA (reference sequence). V was pared by 5 bases and J by 3 bases, with 16 bases between. The CDR3 is 14 amino acids.

This clonotype has ten or more counts. This rearrangement joins TRBV15 to TRBJ1-5; the D is unclear. Germline CDR1 LNHNV, CDR2 YYDKDF (reference sequence). Trimming took off 1 base at V and 2 bases at J, with 9 bases between the two ends. CDR3 length: 15 amino acids. CDR3 protein: CATSRGVGGNQPQHF. The CDR3 DNA sequence: TGTGCCACCAGCAGAGGGGTGGGCGGCAATCAGCCCCAGCATTTT.

Ten or more counts support this clonotype. This rearrangement joins TRBV9 to TRBJ2-6; D unclear. Per germline, CDR1 SGDLS and CDR2 YYNGEE. Trimming shortened V by 2 bases and J by 1 base, and 7 bases separated the two germline ends. The CDR3 is made up of 15 amino acids. The DNA of the CDR3 is TGTGCCAGCAGCGTTCTGACGTCTGGGGCCAACGTCCTGACTTTC. This codes for CASSVLTSGANVLTF.

In nucleotides, the CDR3 is TGCAGTGCTAGAAGCCGACAGGGCCCCTACGAGCAGTACTTC. Its protein product is CSARSRQGPYEQYF. The rearrangement links TRBV20-1 to TRBJ2-7; 7 bases are shared with TRBD1. Unmatched junction bases numbered 6, after V lost 2 bases and J lost 2 bases. Per germline, CDR1 DFQATT and CDR2 SNEGSKA (reference sequence). The length of the CDR3 is 14 residues.

A remark on this clonotype: One end of the junction fails to match germline, which may point to a read error. The chain employs TRBV10-3 and TRBJ2-2; no firm D call. Germline V gene sequence: CDR1 ENHRY, CDR2 SYGVKD. This CDR3 has 13 residues. CDR3 sequence (DNA): TGTGCCAGCAGTTGGGAACATGCCGGGGAGCTGTTTTTT. This sequence encodes CASSWEHAGELFF.

The chain has TRBV20-1 and TRBJ1-1; a possible D gene is TRBD1 (5 bases). With 0 bases removed from V and 7 bases from J, the gap between germline ends came to 15 bases. The CDR3 sequence is 14 residues long. Per germline, CDR1 DFQATT and CDR2 SNEGSKA (reference sequence). The CDR3 protein is CSARDIAGDLEAFF. In DNA form, the CDR3 reads TGCAGTGCTAGAGATATCGCCGGGGACCTTGAAGCTTTCTTT.

This sequence joins TRBV9 and TRBJ2-2; D is unresolved. The CDR3 consists of 13 residues. Germline CDR1 SGDLS, CDR2 YYNGEE. Between the trimmed V and J ends, which lost 0 bases and 10 bases, there was a span of 10 bases. CDR3 loop: CASSVGWAEELFF. CDR3 nucleotide sequence: TGTGCCAGCAGCGTAGGGTGGGCGGAGGAGCTGTTTTTT.

This clonotype was observed a few times. The chain joins TRBV12-3 or TRBV12-4 to TRBJ1-4; possibly TRBD1 for D (5 bases). The CDR3 has 16 amino acids. Deletions cut 5 bases from V and 5 bases from J, with 18 bases between. CDR3 nucleotides: TGTGCCAGCAGTCCGAACAGGCGTGGAAGCAATGAAAAACTGTTTTTT. It yields the protein CASSPNRRGSNEKLFF.

This clonotype was recorded at least ten times. The CDR3 loop is CSATPGSSYEQYF. CDR3 bases: TGCAGTGCTACCCCAGGGAGCTCCTACGAGCAGTACTTC. J is TRBJ2-7 and V is TRBV20-1, with D possibly being TRBD1 or TRBD2 (5 bases each). With 4 bases removed from V and 0 bases from J, the gap between germline ends came to 10 bases. The CDR3 has 13 amino acids. CDR1 and CDR2 (germline): DFQATT, SNEGSKA (reference sequence).

The chain combines TRBV4-1 with TRBJ1-3; D gene unclear. Germline CDR1 reads MGHRA; CDR2 reads YSYEKL. V lost 1 base to trimming and J lost 14 bases, with 18 bases between them. The CDR3 loop spans 14 amino acids. CDR3 nucleotides: TGCGCCAGCAGCCAAGCTGGCACGGACGCTCAATTATATTTT. It yields the protein CASSQAGTDAQLYF.

CDR3 sequence: CASSEAVSAGSYEQYF. The DNA of the CDR3 is TGTGCCAGCAGTGAAGCGGTGTCGGCAGGTTCCTACGAGCAGTACTTC. This sequence joins TRBV6-5 and TRBJ2-7, with a possible D match to TRBD2 (5 bases). Per germline, CDR1 MNHEY and CDR2 SVGAGI. V was pared by 5 bases and J by 1 base, with 18 bases between. This CDR3 has 16 amino acids.

CDR3 bases: TGTGCCAGCAGTTACTCGATGGTTAGCAATCAGCCCCAGCATTTT. Its translation: CASSYSMVSNQPQHF. The V gene is TRBV6-5, the J gene TRBJ1-5; D unclear. Germline CDR1 reads MNHEY; CDR2 reads SVGAGI. This CDR3 is 15 amino acids long. Trimming stripped 0 bases from V and 0 bases from J, with 6 bases between.

The rearrangement joins TRBV9 to TRBJ2-2; D uncertain. Trimming left V 2 bases short and J 1 base short, with 9 bases between. Germline V gene sequence: CDR1 SGDLS, CDR2 YYNGEE. The CDR3 contains 15 residues. CDR3 residues: CASSVKAVNTGELFF. DNA for the CDR3: TGTGCCAGCAGCGTTAAGGCGGTGAACACCGGGGAGCTGTTTTTT.

This chain uses TRBV2 with TRBJ2-5, with D possibly TRBD2 on 5 matching bases. CDR3 size: 14 residues. Germline CDR1 reads SNHLY; CDR2 reads FYNNEI. Trimming left V 6 bases short and J 2 bases short, with 13 bases between. CDR3 sequence: CASRVRTLQETQYF. CDR3 bases: TGTGCCAGCAGAGTCCGGACTCTACAAGAGACCCAGTACTTC. The whole variable domain, filled in from reference TRBV2 and TRBJ2-5, reads EPEVTQTPSHQVTQMGQEVILRCVPISNHLYFYWYRQILGQKVEFLVSFYNNEISEKSEIFDDQFSVERPDGSNFTLKIRSTKLEDSAMYFCASRVRTLQETQYFGPGTRLLVL.

J is TRBJ1-1 and V is TRBV4-1, with no clear D. The CDR3 totals 14 residues. Trimming took off 2 bases at V and 1 base at J, with 8 bases between the two ends. Germline V CDR1 and CDR2: MGHRA, YSYEKL. The CDR3 here is CASSQNHENTEAFF. The CDR3 DNA follows: TGCGCCAGCAGCCAAAACCACGAGAACACTGAAGCTTTCTTT.

The rearrangement uses TRBV7-3 and TRBJ2-7; D not certain. CDR3 length equals 13 residues. V was trimmed by 6 bases and J by 6 bases, leaving 15 bases between them. Germline assignment: CDR1 SGHTA and CDR2 FQGTGA. The CDR3 DNA reads as TGTGCCAGCAGTTTGGCTGGATCTCTCGAGCAGTACTTC. Protein: CASSLAGSLEQYF. Full variable domain (outside the CDR3, taken from reference TRBV7-3 and TRBJ2-7): GAGVSQTPSNKVTEKGKYVELRCDPISGHTALYWYRQSLGQGPEFLIYFQGTGAADDSGLPNDRFFAVRPEGSVSTLKIQRTERGDSAVYLCASSLAGSLEQYFGPGTRLTVT.

This clonotype has a count of ten or more. This chain links TRBV29-1 with TRBJ2-7; TRBD2 is a possible D gene (5 bases). The germline gives CDR1 SQVTM, CDR2 ANQGSEA. Deletions cut 3 bases from V and 3 bases from J, with 12 bases between. The CDR3 spans 13 residues. The CDR3 region is CSVEGNSDYEQYF. CDR3 in DNA: TGCAGCGTTGAGGGTAATAGCGACTACGAGCAGTACTTC.